The rows below give T cell receptor beta chains drawn from one sample of a study of control samples from healthy donors and cancer patients. Clones were sequenced by immunoSEQ multiplex PCR, and TCRdb holds only the in-frame ones, with some missing. The data contain 170,000 or so clones, roughly 93% of them singletons. Sequenced sample: blood. These receptors were taken from a man aged 18 to 29 in good health. Both conserved end residues are part of each CDR3. Each record gives: V gene, CDR3 length, J gene, CDR3 protein.

V: TRBV12-3/TRBV12-4
length: 12
J: TRBJ1-5
CDR3: CASSTTNQPQHF

V: TRBV19
length: 16
J: TRBJ1-6
CDR3: CASSRDPSSYNSPLHF

V: TRBV6-1
length: 14
J: TRBJ2-3
CDR3: CASSDRTSTDTQYF

V: TRBV18
length: 16
J: TRBJ1-1
CDR3: CASSPRSSGTGIEAFF

V: TRBV10-3
length: 15
J: TRBJ2-3
CDR3: CAISGGQGMTDTQYF

V: TRBV5-1
length: 15
J: TRBJ1-2
CDR3: CASSPGIGGMGGYTF

V: TRBV9
length: 17
J: TRBJ2-3
CDR3: CASSPRPGQGAADTQYF

V: TRBV11-1
length: 16
J: TRBJ2-1
CDR3: CASSRKLRGTYNEQFF

V: TRBV24-1
length: 16
J: TRBJ2-1
CDR3: CATSDFRGVLMDEQFF

V: TRBV12-3/TRBV12-4
length: 12
J: TRBJ1-1
CDR3: CASSSRGTEAFF

V: TRBV6-6
length: 14
J: TRBJ1-1
CDR3: CASRGPAMTTEAFF

V: TRBV4-1
length: 15
J: TRBJ2-7
CDR3: CASSLKAGGPGEQYF

V: TRBV9
length: 17
J: TRBJ1-6
CDR3: CASSVNSRGSKGSPLHF

V: TRBV6-5
length: 13
J: TRBJ2-1
CDR3: CASSFDSGGEQFF

V: TRBV5-1
length: 14
J: TRBJ1-1
CDR3: CASSLAAMNTEAFF

V: TRBV18
length: 13
J: TRBJ1-2
CDR3: CASSPDGNYGYTF

V: TRBV25-1
length: 11
J: TRBJ2-2
CDR3: CASTRTGELFF

V: TRBV7-2
length: 14
J: TRBJ2-1
CDR3: CASSFGGGGNEQFF

V: TRBV5-7
length: 14
J: TRBJ1-1
CDR3: CASSILTVNTEAFF

V: TRBV7-3
length: 14
J: TRBJ1-2
CDR3: CASSSTGHLYGYTF

V: TRBV30
length: 16
J: TRBJ2-5
CDR3: CAWSVSRLSGGETQYF

V: TRBV3-1/TRBV3-2
length: 15
J: TRBJ1-6
CDR3: CASSQDFIRRSPLHF

V: TRBV9
length: 15
J: TRBJ2-7
CDR3: CASSPQAVTGYEQYF

V: TRBV9
length: 15
J: TRBJ2-5
CDR3: CASSYEAGGQETQYF

V: TRBV7-9
length: 16
J: TRBJ2-7
CDR3: CASSSYSGKSSYEQYF

V: TRBV2
length: 13
J: TRBJ1-1
CDR3: CASTGGPSTEAFF

V: TRBV10-3
length: 15
J: TRBJ2-3
CDR3: CAIDETGQFTDTQYF

V: TRBV2
length: 20
J: TRBJ2-7
CDR3: CASSSQGAALQTKGSYEQYF

V: TRBV7-3
length: 15
J: TRBJ2-4
CDR3: CASSPHELAKNIQYF